This T cell receptor (beta chain) was captured by sequencing in a study of cytomegalovirus exposure and HLA in healthy donors. About the study: Earlier sequencing of approximately 200 million T cells yielded approximately 100 million unique TCR beta sequences. The Caucasian-associated ancestry cluster contained around four fifths of the 300 to 450 genotyped donors. Study-level results: Prior analysis indicated that the majority of TCR beta V segments exhibited productivity approximately 87% or approximately 30% of the time.

This clone came up a few times. What it recognizes is unknown. Every donor was a healthy person donating bone marrow. 60 Vbeta and 13 Jbeta primers were used in PCR. Data came from immunoSEQ multiplex PCR; TCRdb stores just in-frame clones and leaves some out. The sample has approximately 170,000 clones; around 68% are singletons. Specimen: PBMCs. The origin of this receptor is a man aged 45-60 years in good health and CMV-seronegative.

CDR3 sequence: CASSRDTVRGREQYF. The CDR3 nucleotides are TGTGCCAGCAGTAGGGACACCGTGAGGGGACGCGAGCAGTACTTC. The chain carries TRBV7-2 and TRBJ2-7; D may be TRBD1 (6 bases). Germline V gene sequence: CDR1 SGHTA, CDR2 FQGNSA. This CDR3 comprises 15 residues. Between the trimmed V and J ends, which lost 6 bases and 6 bases, there was a span of 21 bases. The full variable domain, with the rest looked up from reference TRBV7-2 and TRBJ2-7, is GAGVSQSPSNKVTEKGKDVELRCDPISGHTALYWYRQSLGQGLEFLIYFQGNSAPDKSGLPSDRFSAERTGGSVSTLTIQRTQQEDSAVYLCASSRDTVRGREQYFGPGTRLTVT.